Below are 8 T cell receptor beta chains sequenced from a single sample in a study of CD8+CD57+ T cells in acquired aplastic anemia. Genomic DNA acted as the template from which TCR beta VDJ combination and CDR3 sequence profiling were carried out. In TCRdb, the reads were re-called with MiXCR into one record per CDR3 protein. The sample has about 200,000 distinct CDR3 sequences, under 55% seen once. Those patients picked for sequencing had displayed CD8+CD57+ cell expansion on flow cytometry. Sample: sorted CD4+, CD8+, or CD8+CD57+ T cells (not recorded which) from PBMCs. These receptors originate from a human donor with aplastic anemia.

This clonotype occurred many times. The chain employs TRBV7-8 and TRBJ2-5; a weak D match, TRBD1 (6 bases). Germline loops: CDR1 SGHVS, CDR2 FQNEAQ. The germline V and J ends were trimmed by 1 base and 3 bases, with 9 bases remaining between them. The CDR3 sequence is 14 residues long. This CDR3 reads CASSLETGKETQYF. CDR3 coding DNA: TGTGCCAGCAGCTTAGAAACAGGGAAAGAGACCCAGTACTTC.

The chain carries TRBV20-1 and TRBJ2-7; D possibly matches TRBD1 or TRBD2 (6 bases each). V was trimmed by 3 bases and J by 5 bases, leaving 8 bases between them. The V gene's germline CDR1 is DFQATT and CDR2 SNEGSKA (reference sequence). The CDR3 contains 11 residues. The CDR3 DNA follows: TGCAGTGCTAGCGGGGGCGACGAGCAGTACTTC. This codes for CSASGGDEQYF.

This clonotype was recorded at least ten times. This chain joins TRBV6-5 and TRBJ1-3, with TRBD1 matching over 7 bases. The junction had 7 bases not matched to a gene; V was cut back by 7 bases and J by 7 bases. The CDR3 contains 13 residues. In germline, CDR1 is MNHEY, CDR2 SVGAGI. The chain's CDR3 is CASIDRAGNTIYF. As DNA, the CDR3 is TGTGCCAGCATTGACAGGGCAGGGAACACCATATATTTT.

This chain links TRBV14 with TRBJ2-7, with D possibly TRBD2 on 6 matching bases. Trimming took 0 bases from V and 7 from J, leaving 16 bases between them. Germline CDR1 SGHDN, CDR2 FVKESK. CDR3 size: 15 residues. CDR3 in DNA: TGTGCCAGCAGCCAAGATGAGCCCTGGGCGGGGGAGCAGTACTTC. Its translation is CASSQDEPWAGEQYF. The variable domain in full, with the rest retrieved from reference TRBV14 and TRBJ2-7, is EAGVTQFPSHSVIEKGQTVTLRCDPISGHDNLYWYRRVMGKEIKFLLHFVKESKQDESGMPNNRFLAERTGGTYSTLKVQPAELEDSGVYFCASSQDEPWAGEQYFGPGTRLTVT.

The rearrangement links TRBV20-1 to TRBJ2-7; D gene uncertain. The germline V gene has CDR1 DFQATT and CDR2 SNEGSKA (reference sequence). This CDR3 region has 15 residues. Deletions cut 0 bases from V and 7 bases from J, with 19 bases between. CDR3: CSARDRAWAGGEQYF. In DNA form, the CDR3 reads TGCAGTGCTAGAGATCGGGCCTGGGCAGGTGGTGAGCAGTACTTC.

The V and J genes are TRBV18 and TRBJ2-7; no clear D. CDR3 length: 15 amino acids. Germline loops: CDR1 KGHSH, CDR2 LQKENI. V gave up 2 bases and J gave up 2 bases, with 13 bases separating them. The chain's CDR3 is CASSPETAGPYEQYF. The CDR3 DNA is TGTGCCAGCTCACCAGAGACGGCCGGACCCTACGAGCAGTACTTC.

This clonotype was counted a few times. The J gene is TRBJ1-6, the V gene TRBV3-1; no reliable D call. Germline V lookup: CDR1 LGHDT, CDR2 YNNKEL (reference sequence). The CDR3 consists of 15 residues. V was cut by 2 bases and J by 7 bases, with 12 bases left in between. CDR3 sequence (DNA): TGTGCCAGCAGCCAAAGGACCGGTGGGAATTCACCCCTCCACTTT. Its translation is CASSQRTGGNSPLHF.

CDR3 nucleotides: TGTGCCACAGCCGACAGGGCCACTCAGCCCCAGCATTTT. It yields the protein CATADRATQPQHF. The J gene is TRBJ1-5, the V gene TRBV19; 7 bases are a match to TRBD1. Per germline, CDR1 LNHDA and CDR2 SQIVND (reference sequence). There are 13 residues in the CDR3. With 10 bases clipped from V and 6 bases from J, the junction kept 9 bases outside the gene matches.